The sequence of this TCR beta chain was determined in a study of memory CD8 T cells in hepatitis C reinfection. In the study overall: Chronic HCV followed reinfection in two donors who cleared primary infection. Late or post reinfection samples were taken 12 to 24 weeks after detection. Study-wide results and limits: Four to six donors were too few for definitive public clonotype conclusions.

J lost 0 bases, V lost 7 bases, and 9 bases had no gene match. CDR3 length: 16 residues. Germline V lookup: CDR1 SGHRS, CDR2 YFSETQ. Remarks on this clone: Its antigen is not identified.

The time point was: late/post reinfection, 12 to 24 weeks after detection. No in vitro expansion preceded TCR sequencing of the sorted cells. Control naive CD8 T cells came from a couple of donors at all three reinfection time points. Assay: immunoSEQ multiplex PCR; the TCRdb copy retains only in-frame clones and omits some. The sample records approximately 46,000 clones, roughly 87% being singletons. The receptor was derived from a young man with hepatitis C virus infection. Sequenced input: naive CD8+ T cells sorted from blood. The chain carries TRBV5-1 and TRBJ2-3, with TRBD2 identical over 9 bases. CDR3 DNA sequence: TGCGCCAGCTCTCAGCGGGGGGTTAGAAGCACAGATACGCAGTATTTT. Translation gives CASSQRGVRSTDTQYF.